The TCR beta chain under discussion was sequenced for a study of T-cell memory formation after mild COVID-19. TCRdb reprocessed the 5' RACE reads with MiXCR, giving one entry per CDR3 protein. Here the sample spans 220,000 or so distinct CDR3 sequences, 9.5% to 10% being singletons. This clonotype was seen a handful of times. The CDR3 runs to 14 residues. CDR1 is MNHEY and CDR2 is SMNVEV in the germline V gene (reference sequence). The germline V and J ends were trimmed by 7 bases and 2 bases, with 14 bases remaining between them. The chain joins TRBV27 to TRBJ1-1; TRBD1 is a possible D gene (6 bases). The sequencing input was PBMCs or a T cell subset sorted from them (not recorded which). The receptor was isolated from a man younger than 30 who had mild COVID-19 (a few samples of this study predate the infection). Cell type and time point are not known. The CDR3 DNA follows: TGTGCCAGCAAAGGGACATCAGGAAACACTGAAGCTTTCTTT. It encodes CASKGTSGNTEAFF.